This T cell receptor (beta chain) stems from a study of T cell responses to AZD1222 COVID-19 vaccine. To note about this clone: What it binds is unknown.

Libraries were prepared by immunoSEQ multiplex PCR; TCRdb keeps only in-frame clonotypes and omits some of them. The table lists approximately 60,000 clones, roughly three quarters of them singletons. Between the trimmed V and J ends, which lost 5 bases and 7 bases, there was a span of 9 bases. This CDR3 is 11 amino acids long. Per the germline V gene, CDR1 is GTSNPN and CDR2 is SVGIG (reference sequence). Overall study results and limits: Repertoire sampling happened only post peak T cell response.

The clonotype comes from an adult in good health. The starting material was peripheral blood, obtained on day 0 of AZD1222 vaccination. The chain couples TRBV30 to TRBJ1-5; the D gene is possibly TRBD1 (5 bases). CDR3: CAWGDGQPQHF. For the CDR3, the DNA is TGTGCCTGGGGGGACGGGCAGCCCCAGCATTTT.